This T cell receptor beta chain derives from a study of blood T cell repertoires in COVID-19. Background on the study: Acute and convalescent COVID-19 specimens originated in the United States, Italy and Spain.

Repertoires were generated with immunoSEQ multiplex PCR, while TCRdb's copy carries only in-frame clones and drops some. The data show hundreds of thousands of clones, approximately 92% seen once. The CDR3 is made up of 15 amino acids. Germline assignment: CDR1 KGHSH and CDR2 LQKENI. Unmatched junction bases numbered 5, after V lost 6 bases and J lost 4 bases. This receptor was identified in a man aged 18 to 30 who had recovered from COVID-19. The chain is built from TRBV18 and TRBJ2-1, with 11 bases fitting TRBD2. Sequenced sample: PBMCs or T cells enriched from blood (not recorded which). The CDR3 region is CASSQLAGDYNEQFF. The CDR3, as DNA: TGTGCCAGCTCCCAACTAGCGGGGGATTACAATGAGCAGTTCTTC.